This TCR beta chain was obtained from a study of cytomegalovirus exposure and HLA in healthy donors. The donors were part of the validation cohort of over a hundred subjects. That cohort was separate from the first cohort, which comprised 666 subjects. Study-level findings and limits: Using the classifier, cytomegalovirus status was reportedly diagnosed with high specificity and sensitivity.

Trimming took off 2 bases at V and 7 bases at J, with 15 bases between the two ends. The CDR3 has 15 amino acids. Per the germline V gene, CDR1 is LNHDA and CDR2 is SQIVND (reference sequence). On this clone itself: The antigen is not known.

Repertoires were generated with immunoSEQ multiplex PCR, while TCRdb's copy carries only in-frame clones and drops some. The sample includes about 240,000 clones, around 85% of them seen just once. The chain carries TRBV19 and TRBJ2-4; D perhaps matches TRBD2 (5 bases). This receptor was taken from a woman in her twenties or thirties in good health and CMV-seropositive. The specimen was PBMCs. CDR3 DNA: TGTGCCAGTAGTATAATCTATGAGGAGGATAACATTCAGTACTTC. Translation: CASSIIYEEDNIQYF.